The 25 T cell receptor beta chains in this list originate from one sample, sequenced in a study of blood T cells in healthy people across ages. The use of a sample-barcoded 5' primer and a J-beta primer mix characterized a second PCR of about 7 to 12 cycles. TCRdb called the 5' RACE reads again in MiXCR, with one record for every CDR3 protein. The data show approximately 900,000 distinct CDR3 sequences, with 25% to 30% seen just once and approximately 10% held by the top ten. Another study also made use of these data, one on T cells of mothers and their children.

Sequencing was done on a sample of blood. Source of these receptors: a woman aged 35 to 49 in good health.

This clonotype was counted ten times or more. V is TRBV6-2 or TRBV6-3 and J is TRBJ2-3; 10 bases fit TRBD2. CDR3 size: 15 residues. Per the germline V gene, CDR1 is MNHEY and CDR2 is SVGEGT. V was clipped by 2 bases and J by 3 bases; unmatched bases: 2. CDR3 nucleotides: TGTGCCAGCAGTTACATGGGACTAGCGACAGATACGCAGTATTTT. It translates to CASSYMGLATDTQYF.

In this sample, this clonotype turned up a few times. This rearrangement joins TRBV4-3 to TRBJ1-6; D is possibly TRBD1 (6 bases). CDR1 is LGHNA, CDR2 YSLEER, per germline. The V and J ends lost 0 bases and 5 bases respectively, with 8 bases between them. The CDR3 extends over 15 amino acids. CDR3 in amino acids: CASSQEGGNNSPLHF. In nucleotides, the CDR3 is TGCGCCAGCAGCCAAGAGGGGGGCAATAATTCACCCCTCCACTTT.

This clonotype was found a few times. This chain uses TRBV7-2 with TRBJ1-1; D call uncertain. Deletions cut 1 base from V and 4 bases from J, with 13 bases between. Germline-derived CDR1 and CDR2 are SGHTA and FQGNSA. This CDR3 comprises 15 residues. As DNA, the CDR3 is TGTGCCAGCAGCTTAGGTTTCTCGGGAGGCACTGAAGCTTTCTTT. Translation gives CASSLGFSGGTEAFF.

The CDR3 DNA sequence: TGCAGTGCTAGAGACAGCTCCGACTACGAGCAGTACTTC. Its translation: CSARDSSDYEQYF. The gene calls are TRBV20-1 and TRBJ2-4; no reliable D call. The J call is uncertain, as TRBJ2-7 better fits the DNA end. This CDR3 region has 13 residues. Per germline, CDR1 DFQATT and CDR2 SNEGSKA (reference sequence).

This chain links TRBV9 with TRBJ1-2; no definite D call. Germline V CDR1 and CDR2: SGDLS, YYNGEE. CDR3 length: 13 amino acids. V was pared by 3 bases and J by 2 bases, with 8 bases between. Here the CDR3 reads CASSDSYNYGYTF. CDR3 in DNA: TGTGCCAGCAGCGACAGCTACAACTATGGCTACACCTTC.

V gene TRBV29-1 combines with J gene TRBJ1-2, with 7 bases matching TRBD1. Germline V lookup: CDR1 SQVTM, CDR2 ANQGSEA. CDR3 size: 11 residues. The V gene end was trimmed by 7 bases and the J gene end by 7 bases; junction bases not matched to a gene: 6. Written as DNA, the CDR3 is TGCAGCGGTGACAGGGAGGGTGGCTACACCTTC. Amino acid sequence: CSGDREGGYTF. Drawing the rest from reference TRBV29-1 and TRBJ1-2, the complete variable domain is SAVISQKPSRDICQRGTSLTIQCQVDSQVTMMFWYRQQPGQSLTLIATANQGSEATYESGFVIDKFPISRPNLTFSTLTVSNMSPEDSSIYLCSGDREGGYTFGSGTRLTVV.

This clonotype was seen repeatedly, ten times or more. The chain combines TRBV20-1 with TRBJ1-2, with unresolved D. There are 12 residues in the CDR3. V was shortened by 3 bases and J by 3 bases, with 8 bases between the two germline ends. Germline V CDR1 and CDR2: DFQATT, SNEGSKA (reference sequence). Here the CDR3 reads CSARKGYYGYTF. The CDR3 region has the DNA TGCAGTGCTAGGAAGGGCTACTATGGCTACACCTTC.

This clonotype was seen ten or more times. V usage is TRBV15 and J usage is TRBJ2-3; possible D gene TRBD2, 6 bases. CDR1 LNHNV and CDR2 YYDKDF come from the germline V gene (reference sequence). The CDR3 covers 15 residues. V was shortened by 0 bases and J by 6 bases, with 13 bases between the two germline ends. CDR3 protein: CATSRDPAGADTQYF. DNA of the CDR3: TGTGCCACCAGCAGAGATCCAGCGGGCGCGGATACGCAGTATTTT.

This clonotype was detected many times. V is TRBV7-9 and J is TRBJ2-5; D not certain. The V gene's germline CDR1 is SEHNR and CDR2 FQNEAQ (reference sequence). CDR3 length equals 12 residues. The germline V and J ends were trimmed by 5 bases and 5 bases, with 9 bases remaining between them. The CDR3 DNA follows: TGTGCCAGCAGCCTCTCTTCTGAGACCCAGTACTTC. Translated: CASSLSSETQYF.

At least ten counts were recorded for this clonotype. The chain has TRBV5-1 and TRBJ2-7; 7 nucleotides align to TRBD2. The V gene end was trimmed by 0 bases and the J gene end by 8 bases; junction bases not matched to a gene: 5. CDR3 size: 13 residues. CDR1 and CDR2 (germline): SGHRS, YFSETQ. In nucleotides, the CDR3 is TGCGCCAGCAGCTTGGAGTGGGAGGGCCAGCAGTACTTC. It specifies CASSLEWEGQQYF.

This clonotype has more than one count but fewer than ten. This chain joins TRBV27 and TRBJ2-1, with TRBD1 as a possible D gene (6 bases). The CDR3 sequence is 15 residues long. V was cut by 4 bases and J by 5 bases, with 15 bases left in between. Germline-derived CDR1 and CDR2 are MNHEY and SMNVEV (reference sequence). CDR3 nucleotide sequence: TGTGCCAGCAGTTCGCAGGGGTTAATCAACAATGAGCAGTTCTTC. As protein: CASSSQGLINNEQFF.

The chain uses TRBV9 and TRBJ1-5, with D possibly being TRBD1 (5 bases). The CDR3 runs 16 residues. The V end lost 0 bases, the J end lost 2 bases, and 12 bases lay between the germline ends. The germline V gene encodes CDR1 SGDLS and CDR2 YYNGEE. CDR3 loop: CASSVDQGRRNQPQHF. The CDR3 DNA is TGTGCCAGCAGCGTAGACCAGGGTCGGCGCAATCAGCCCCAGCATTTT.

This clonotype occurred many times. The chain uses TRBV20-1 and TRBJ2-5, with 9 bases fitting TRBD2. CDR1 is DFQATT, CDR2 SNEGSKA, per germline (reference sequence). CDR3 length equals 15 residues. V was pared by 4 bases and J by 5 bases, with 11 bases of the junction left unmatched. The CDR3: CSAKALRGGVETQYF. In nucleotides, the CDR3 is TGCAGTGCTAAAGCTCTGCGGGGGGGCGTCGAGACCCAGTACTTC.

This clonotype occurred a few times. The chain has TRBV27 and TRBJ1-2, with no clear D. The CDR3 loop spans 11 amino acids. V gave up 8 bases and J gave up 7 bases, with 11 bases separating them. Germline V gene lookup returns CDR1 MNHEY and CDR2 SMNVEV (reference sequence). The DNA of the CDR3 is TGTGCCAGCGGGTCCCCGGTTGGCTACACCTTC. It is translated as CASGSPVGYTF.

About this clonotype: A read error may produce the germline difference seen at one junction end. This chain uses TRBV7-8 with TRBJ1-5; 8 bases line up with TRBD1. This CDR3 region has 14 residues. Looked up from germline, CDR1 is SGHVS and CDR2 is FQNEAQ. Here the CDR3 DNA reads TGTGCCAGCACCGGGGGACAGGTGAACCAGCCCCAGCAGTTT. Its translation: CASTGGQVNQPQQF.

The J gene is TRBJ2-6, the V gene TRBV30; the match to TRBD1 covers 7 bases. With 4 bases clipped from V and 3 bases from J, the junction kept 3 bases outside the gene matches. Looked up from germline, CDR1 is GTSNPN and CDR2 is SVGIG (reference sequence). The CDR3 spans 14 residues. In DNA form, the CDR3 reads TGTGCCTGGAACAGGGGATTTGGGGCCAACGTCCTGACTTTC. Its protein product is CAWNRGFGANVLTF.

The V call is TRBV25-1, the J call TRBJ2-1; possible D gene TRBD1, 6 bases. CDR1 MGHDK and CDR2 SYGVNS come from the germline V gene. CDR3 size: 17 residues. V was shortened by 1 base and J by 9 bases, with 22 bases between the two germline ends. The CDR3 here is CASSEFSIPPQGFEQFF. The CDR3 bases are TGTGCCAGCAGTGAATTCTCTATTCCCCCCCAGGGGTTTGAGCAGTTCTTC.

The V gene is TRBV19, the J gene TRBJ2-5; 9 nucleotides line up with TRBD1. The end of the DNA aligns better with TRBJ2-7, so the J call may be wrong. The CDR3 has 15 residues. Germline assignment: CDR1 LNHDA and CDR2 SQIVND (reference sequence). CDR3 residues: CASRPEGTGNDEQYF. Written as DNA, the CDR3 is TGTGCCAGTAGGCCCGAGGGGACAGGGAACGACGAGCAGTACTTC.

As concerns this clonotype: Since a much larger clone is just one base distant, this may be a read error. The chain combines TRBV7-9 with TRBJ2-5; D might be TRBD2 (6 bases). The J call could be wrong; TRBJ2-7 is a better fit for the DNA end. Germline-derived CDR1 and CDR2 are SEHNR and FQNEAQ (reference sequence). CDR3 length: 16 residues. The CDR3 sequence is CASSYLGGLTPYEQYF. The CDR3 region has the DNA TGTGCCAGCAGCTATTTAGGCGGACTAACTCCGTACGAGCAGTACTTC.

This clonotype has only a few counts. The CDR3 loop is CASSLIVGGTQYF. As DNA, the CDR3 is TGTGCCAGCAGTTTGATCGTAGGCGGGACCCAGTACTTC. The V and J genes are TRBV28 and TRBJ2-5; D not resolved. The CDR3 totals 13 residues. Germline lookup yields CDR1 MDHEN and CDR2 SYDVKM. V shed 3 bases and J shed 7 bases, with 12 bases lying between them.

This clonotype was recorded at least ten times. The CDR3 coding sequence is TGTGCCAGCAGTTACTCGAACGACCCCGGTAAGCAGTTCTTC. Translating gives CASSYSNDPGKQFF. The J gene is TRBJ2-1, the V gene TRBV6-2 or TRBV6-3, with no clear D. CDR1 is MNHEY, CDR2 SVGEGT, per germline. The CDR3 is 14 residues long. Trimming left V 0 bases short and J 11 bases short, with 14 bases between.

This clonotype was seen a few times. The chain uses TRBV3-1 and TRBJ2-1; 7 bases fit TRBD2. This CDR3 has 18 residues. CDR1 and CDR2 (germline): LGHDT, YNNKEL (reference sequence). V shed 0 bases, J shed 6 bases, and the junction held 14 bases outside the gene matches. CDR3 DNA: TGTGCCAGCAGCCAAGAGCAGGGACGGGGGGTTGTTTTCAATGAGCAGTTCTTC. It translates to CASSQEQGRGVVFNEQFF.

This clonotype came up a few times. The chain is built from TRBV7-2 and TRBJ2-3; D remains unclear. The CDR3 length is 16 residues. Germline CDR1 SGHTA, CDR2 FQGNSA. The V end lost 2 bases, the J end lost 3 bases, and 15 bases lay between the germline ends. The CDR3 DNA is TGTGCCAGCAGCTTAAATCCAGGCCAGAGAACAGATACGCAGTATTTT. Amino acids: CASSLNPGQRTDTQYF.

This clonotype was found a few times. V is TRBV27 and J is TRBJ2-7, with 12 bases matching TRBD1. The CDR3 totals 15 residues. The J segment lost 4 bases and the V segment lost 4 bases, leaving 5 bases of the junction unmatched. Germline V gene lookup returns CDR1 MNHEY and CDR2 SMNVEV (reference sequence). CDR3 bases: TGTGCCAGCAGTTGGGCGGGACAGGGGGCTTACGAGCAGTACTTC. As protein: CASSWAGQGAYEQYF.

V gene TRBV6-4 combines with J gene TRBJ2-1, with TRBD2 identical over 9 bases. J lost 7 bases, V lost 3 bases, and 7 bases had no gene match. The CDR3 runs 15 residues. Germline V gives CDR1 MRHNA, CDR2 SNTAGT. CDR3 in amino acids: CASSEDSGGGNEQFF. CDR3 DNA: TGTGCCAGCAGTGAAGATAGCGGGGGTGGGAATGAGCAGTTCTTC.